Listed below are T cell receptor beta chains from one sample, sequenced in a study of response to subunit inactivated influenza vaccine. TCRdb used MiXCR to reprocess the RT-PCR reads, holding one entry per CDR3 protein. The repertoire holds under 850,000 distinct CDR3 sequences, with about a fifth as singletons. This specimen consisted of PBMCs from blood, obtained about 5 days after vaccination. These receptors were collected from a man in his fifties who received an inactivated influenza vaccine. The CDR3 runs from the conserved cysteine through the conserved F or W. The D gene is left open where the match is weak. Only part of the rows carry a size: once, few, many, or a class if the clone is expanded.

j_call,v_call,clone_size,d_call,cdr3_aa,cdr3_nt
TRBJ2-5,TRBV13,.,.,CASSFIKTGRLEETQYF,TGTGCCAGCAGCTTTATAAAGACAGGGAGGCTTGAAGAGACCCAGTACTTC
TRBJ2-7,TRBV28,.,.,CASSLLEGHPQSSYEQYF,TGTGCCAGCAGTTTATTGGAGGGGCACCCCCAGAGCTCCTACGAGCAGTACTTC
TRBJ2-3,TRBV5-1,few,.,CASSLSRGPSTDTQYF,TGCGCCAGCAGCTTGAGCAGGGGCCCGAGCACAGATACGCAGTATTTT
TRBJ1-1,TRBV6-2/TRBV6-3,few,.,CASSYRGGGVATEAFF,TGTGCCAGCAGTTACCGCGGAGGAGGGGTGGCCACTGAAGCTTTCTTT
TRBJ2-7,TRBV12-3/TRBV12-4,few,.,CASSLIGDIRNEQYF,TGTGCCAGCAGTTTGATAGGGGACATACGAAACGAGCAGTACTTC
TRBJ1-6,TRBV4-3,few,.,CASSQDFLGRNSPLHF,TGCGCCAGCAGCCAAGATTTTCTGGGTAGGAATTCACCCCTCCACTTT
TRBJ1-1,TRBV5-4,.,.,CASSSKQNTEAFF,TGTGCCAGCAGCTCTAAGCAGAACACTGAAGCTTTCTTT
TRBJ2-5,TRBV7-1,.,TRBD2,CASSSPSRTGGASGGRSETQYF,TGTGCCAGCAGCTCGCCCTCCCGTACCGGGGGGGCCTCAGGTGGTCGTTCGGAGACCCAGTACTTC
TRBJ2-5,TRBV5-1,many,.,CASSLGRWETQYF,TGCGCCAGCAGCTTGGGACGATGGGAGACCCAGTACTTC
TRBJ2-1,TRBV6-5,.,.,CASSYSKSGLSSYNEQFF,TGTGCCAGCAGTTACTCGAAGTCGGGCTTGAGCTCCTACAATGAGCAGTTCTTC
TRBJ1-1,TRBV7-8,few,.,CASSFEHGRQNTEAFF,TGTGCCAGCAGCTTCGAACACGGTCGACAGAACACTGAAGCTTTCTTT
TRBJ2-2,TRBV5-1,.,TRBD2,CASSALAGGSNTGELFF,TGCGCCAGCAGCGCCTTAGCGGGAGGGTCGAACACCGGGGAGCTGTTTTTT
TRBJ2-1,TRBV7-8,few,TRBD2,CASSPFAGGRGSEQFF,TGTGCCAGCAGCCCCTTCGCGGGAGGGCGCGGAAGTGAGCAGTTCTTC
TRBJ2-5,TRBV7-9,.,.,CASSSLGSGKETQYF,TGTGCCAGCAGCTCCCTTGGCAGTGGAAAAGAGACCCAGTACTTC
TRBJ1-1,TRBV14,once,TRBD1,CASNQVGTGDTEAFF,TGTGCCAGCAACCAAGTAGGGACAGGTGACACTGAAGCTTTCTTT
TRBJ2-1,TRBV7-9,few,.,CASSPRWGMDEQFF,TGTGCCAGCAGCCCGCGATGGGGCATGGATGAGCAGTTCTTC
TRBJ2-5,TRBV6-2/TRBV6-3,many,.,CASSYTGETQYF,TGTGCCAGCAGTTACACGGGGGAGACCCAGTACTTC
TRBJ2-2,TRBV12-3/TRBV12-4,.,.,CASSLTRGAGELFF,TGTGCCAGCAGTTTAACTAGGGGCGCCGGGGAGCTGTTTTTT
TRBJ1-1,TRBV12-3/TRBV12-4,few,.,CASRTLRFTEAFF,TGTGCCAGCAGGACCCTTCGGTTCACTGAAGCTTTCTTT
TRBJ2-2,TRBV29-1,.,TRBD1,CSVEDPKDRNRGANTGELFF,TGCAGCGTTGAAGATCCGAAGGACAGGAATCGAGGGGCTAACACCGGGGAGCTGTTTTTT
TRBJ2-7,TRBV6-1,.,.,CASRTGTNSYEQYF,TGTGCCAGCAGGACCGGGACAAACTCTTACGAGCAGTACTTC
TRBJ1-2,TRBV4-1,.,.,CASSQGRDYGYTF,TGCGCCAGCAGCCAGGGGCGGGACTATGGCTACACCTTC
TRBJ2-3,TRBV6-1,.,.,CASRLAPTDTQYF,TGTGCCAGCAGACTAGCCCCCACGGATACGCAGTATTTT
TRBJ1-2,TRBV29-1,few,.,CSVEGSRDSRYGYTF,TGCAGCGTTGAAGGTAGTAGGGACTCCCGCTATGGCTACACCTTC
TRBJ1-2,TRBV7-2,few,.,CASSSMLGNYGYTF,TGTGCCAGCAGCTCTATGCTGGGGAACTATGGCTACACCTTC
TRBJ1-1,TRBV2,.,.,CASSDQRSQNTEAFF,TGTGCCAGCAGTGATCAGAGGTCGCAGAACACTGAAGCTTTCTTT
TRBJ2-7,TRBV12-3/TRBV12-4,.,TRBD2,CASSLKRGSPYEQYF,TGTGCCAGCAGTTTAAAGCGGGGTTCCCCTTACGAGCAGTACTTC
TRBJ2-7,TRBV10-3,many,.,CAISESLGVGVSEQYF,TGTGCCATCAGTGAGTCCTTGGGCGTTGGGGTCTCCGAGCAGTACTTC
TRBJ2-5,TRBV7-2,.,.,CASSLAASTETQYF,TGTGCCAGCAGCTTAGCGGCTAGTACGGAGACCCAGTACTTC
TRBJ2-1,TRBV12-3/TRBV12-4,.,TRBD1,CASSSDRAHEQFF,TGTGCCAGCAGTTCGGACAGGGCCCATGAGCAGTTCTTC
TRBJ1-1,TRBV20-1,.,.,CSTATGTQAFF,TGCAGTACTGCCACGGGGACCCAAGCTTTCTTT
TRBJ1-1,TRBV7-2,.,.,CASSLGGRVGAEAFF,TGTGCCAGCAGCTTAGGTGGCAGGGTGGGCGCTGAAGCTTTCTTT
TRBJ2-7,TRBV11-2,.,.,CASSFGLGLYEQYF,TGTGCCAGCAGCTTTGGGTTGGGGCTCTACGAGCAGTACTTC
TRBJ2-3,TRBV12-3/TRBV12-4,few,TRBD1,CASSLRTGAPDTQYF,TGTGCCAGCAGTTTACGGACAGGGGCACCAGATACGCAGTATTTT
TRBJ2-7,TRBV7-2,.,.,CASSLPVAYEQYF,TGTGCCAGCAGCTTACCAGTGGCCTACGAGCAGTACTTC